The clone carrying this T cell receptor beta chain was picked up one time. The data belong to a study of T cell clones after liver transplantation. V shed 3 bases and J shed 6 bases, with 11 bases lying between them. Germline V CDR1 and CDR2: SGHNT, YYREEE (reference sequence). The CDR3 consists of 13 residues. Assay: immunoSEQ multiplex PCR; the TCRdb copy retains only in-frame clones and omits some. The sample gives more than 70,000 clones, 75% to 90% of which show up once; about 2.5% is in the top ten. The chain has TRBV5-4 and TRBJ2-3, with a weak D call TRBD1 (5 bases). The specimen was CD4+ T cells from blood, collected at the 22-month timepoint. This sequence originates from a human patient who received a liver transplant. Some of the T cells may derive from the graft donor. The CDR3 is CASSWGMGDTQYF. The CDR3 DNA reads TGTGCCAGCAGCTGGGGCATGGGGGATACGCAGTATTTT.